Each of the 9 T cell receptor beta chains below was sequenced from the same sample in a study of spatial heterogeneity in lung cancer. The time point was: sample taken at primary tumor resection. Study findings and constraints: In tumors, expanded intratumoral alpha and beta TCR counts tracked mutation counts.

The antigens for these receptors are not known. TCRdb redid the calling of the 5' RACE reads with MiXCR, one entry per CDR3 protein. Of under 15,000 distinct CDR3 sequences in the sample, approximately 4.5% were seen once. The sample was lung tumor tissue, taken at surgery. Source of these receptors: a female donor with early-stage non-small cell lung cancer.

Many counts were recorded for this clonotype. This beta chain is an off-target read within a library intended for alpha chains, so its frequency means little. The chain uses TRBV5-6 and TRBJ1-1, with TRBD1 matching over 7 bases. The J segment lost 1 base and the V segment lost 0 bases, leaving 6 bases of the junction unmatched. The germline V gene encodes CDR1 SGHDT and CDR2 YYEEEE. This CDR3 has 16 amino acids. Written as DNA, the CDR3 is TGTGCCAGCAGCTTGGCGACAGGGAGGGCGAACACTGAAGCTTTCTTT. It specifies CASSLATGRANTEAFF.

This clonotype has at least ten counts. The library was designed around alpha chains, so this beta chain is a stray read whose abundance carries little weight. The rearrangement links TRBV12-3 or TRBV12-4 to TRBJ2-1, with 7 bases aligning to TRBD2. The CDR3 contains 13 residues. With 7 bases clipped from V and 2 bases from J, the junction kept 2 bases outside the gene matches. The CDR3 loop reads CASTSGPYNEQFF. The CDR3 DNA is TGTGCCAGCACTAGCGGACCCTACAATGAGCAGTTCTTC.

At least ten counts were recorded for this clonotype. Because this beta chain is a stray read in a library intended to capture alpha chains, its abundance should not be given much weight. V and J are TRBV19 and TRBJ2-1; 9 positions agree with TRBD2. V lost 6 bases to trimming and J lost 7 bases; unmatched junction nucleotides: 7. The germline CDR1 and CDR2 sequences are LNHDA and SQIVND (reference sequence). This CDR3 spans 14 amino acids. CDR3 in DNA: TGTGCCAGTAGCGCGGGGGGGCAGACGAATGAGCAGTTCTTC. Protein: CASSAGGQTNEQFF.

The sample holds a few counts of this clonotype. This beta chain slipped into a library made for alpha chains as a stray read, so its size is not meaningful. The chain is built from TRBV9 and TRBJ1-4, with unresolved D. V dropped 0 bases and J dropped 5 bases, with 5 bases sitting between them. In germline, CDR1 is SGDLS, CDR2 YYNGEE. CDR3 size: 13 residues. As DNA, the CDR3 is TGTGCCAGCAGCGTAGCAGTGAATGAAAAACTGTTTTTT. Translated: CASSVAVNEKLFF.

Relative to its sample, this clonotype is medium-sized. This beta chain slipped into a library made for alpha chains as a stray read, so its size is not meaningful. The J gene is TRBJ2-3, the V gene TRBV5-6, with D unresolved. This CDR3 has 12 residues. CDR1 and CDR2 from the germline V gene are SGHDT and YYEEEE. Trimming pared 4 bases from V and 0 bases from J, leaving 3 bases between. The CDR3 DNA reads TGTGCCAGCAGCGAGAGCACAGATACGCAGTATTTT. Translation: CASSESTDTQYF.

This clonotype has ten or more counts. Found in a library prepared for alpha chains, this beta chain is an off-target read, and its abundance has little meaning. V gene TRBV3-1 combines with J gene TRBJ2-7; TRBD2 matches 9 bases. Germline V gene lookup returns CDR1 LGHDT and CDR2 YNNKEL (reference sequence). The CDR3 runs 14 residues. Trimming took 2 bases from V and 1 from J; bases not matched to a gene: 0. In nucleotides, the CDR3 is TGTGCCAGCAGCCAACTAGCGGGATCCTACGAGCAGTACTTC. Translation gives CASSQLAGSYEQYF.

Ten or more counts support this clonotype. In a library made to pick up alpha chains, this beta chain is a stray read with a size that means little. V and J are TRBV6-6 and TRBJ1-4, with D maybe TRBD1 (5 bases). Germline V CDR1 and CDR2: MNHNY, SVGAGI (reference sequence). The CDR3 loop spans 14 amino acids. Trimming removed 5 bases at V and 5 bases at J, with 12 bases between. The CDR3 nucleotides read TGTGCCAGCAGTACCGGGACGGGGAATGAAAAACTGTTTTTT. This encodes CASSTGTGNEKLFF.

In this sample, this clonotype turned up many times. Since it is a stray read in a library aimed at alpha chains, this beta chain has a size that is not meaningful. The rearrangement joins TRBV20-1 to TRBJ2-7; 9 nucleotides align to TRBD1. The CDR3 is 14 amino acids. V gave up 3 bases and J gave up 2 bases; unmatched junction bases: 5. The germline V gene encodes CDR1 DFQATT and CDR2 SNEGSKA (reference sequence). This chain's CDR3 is CSASNRDRAYEQYF. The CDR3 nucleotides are TGCAGTGCTAGCAACCGGGACAGGGCCTACGAGCAGTACTTC.

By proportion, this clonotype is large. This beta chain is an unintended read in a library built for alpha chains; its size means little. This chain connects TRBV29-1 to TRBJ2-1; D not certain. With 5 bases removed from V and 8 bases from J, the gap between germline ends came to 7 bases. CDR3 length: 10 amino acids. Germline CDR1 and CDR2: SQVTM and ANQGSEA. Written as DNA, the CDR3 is TGCAGCGTTTGGGCGGATGAGCAGTTCTTC. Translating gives CSVWADEQFF.